Listed below are T cell receptor beta chains from one sample, sequenced in a study of cytomegalovirus exposure and HLA in healthy donors. Measured with immunoSEQ multiplex PCR; TCRdb has only the in-frame clones, and not every one. Of roughly 93,000 clones listed, around 80% were seen once; the top ten hold around 9.9%. Sequenced: PBMCs. The receptor source for this set is a young man in good health and CMV-seropositive. Both conserved end residues are part of each CDR3. The D gene is left open where the match is weak. Clone size is not always given. Where it is, it says once, few, many or a class for expanded clones.

size | J | D | V | DNA | CDR3
. | TRBJ2-3 | . | TRBV6-6 | TGTGCCAGCAGTTACCCGCCCGGGGGAGATACGCAGTATTTT | CASSYPPGGDTQYF
. | TRBJ2-2 | TRBD1 | TRBV6-5 | TGTGCCAGCAGTCCGGGACAGATGAACGCCGGGGAGCTGTTTTTT | CASSPGQMNAGELFF
. | TRBJ1-1 | . | TRBV7-3 | TGTGCCAGCAGTCCAGGGAAAGGCACTGAAGCTTTCTTT | CASSPGKGTEAFF
. | TRBJ2-3 | . | TRBV19 | TGTGCCAGTAGTATAGATTCGGGGAGCACAGATACGCAGTATTTT | CASSIDSGSTDTQYF
. | TRBJ2-7 | TRBD1 | TRBV2 | TGTGCCAGCAGTACTAGACAGGGGGCGGGCAGCTACGAGCAGTACTTC | CASSTRQGAGSYEQYF
. | TRBJ1-4 | . | TRBV7-6 | TGTGCCAGCAGCTTAGATCCAGCGGGTGGGACTAATGAAAAACTGTTTTTT | CASSLDPAGGTNEKLFF
. | TRBJ2-3 | . | TRBV5-1 | TGCGCCAGCAGCTTGGCAGGTTCTAGCACAGATACGCAGTATTTT | CASSLAGSSTDTQYF
once | TRBJ2-3 | TRBD2 | TRBV5-6 | TGTGCCAGCAGCTTGCTAGCGGGGGGGCCCAGCACAGATACGCAGTATTTT | CASSLLAGGPSTDTQYF
. | TRBJ1-5 | . | TRBV27 | TGTGCCAGCAGTCTCTTGGGCGACAATCAGCCCCAGCATTTT | CASSLLGDNQPQHF
. | TRBJ2-7 | . | TRBV13 | TGTGCCAGCAGCTTAGAGGGTGGTGGACCAGGGTCGTTCGAGCAGTACTTC | CASSLEGGGPGSFEQYF
. | TRBJ1-1 | . | TRBV28 | TGTGCCAGCAGTTTTCGGGGGAACACTGAAGCTTTCTTT | CASSFRGNTEAFF
few | TRBJ1-4 | TRBD1 | TRBV5-1 | TGCGCCAGCAGGATGACAGGGGATATGGATGAAAAACTGTTTTTT | CASRMTGDMDEKLFF
. | TRBJ1-1 | . | TRBV7-9 | TGTGCCAGCAGCCCTTACAGGGAGAGGACTGAAGCTTTCTTT | CASSPYRERTEAFF
. | TRBJ1-1 | . | TRBV18 | TGTGCCAGCTCACCCCGGACAGACAACACTGAAGCTTTCTTT | CASSPRTDNTEAFF
few | TRBJ2-6 | TRBD1 | TRBV5-1 | TGCGCCAGCAGCGTGGGACAGGGGAGCTCTGGGGCCAACGTCCTGACTTTC | CASSVGQGSSGANVLTF
. | TRBJ1-6 | . | TRBV5-1 | TGCGCCAGCAGCCAGGAACTTAACTCACCCCTCCACTTT | CASSQELNSPLHF
. | TRBJ2-3 | TRBD1 | TRBV18 | TGTGCCAGCTCCAAGTTTCAGGGGGACACAGATACGCAGTATTTT | CASSKFQGDTDTQYF